The next 7 T cell receptor beta chains were all read from a single sample in a study of CD8+CD57+ T cells in acquired aplastic anemia. Profiling of TCR beta VDJ combinations and CDR3 sequences used genomic DNA as template. Each CDR3 protein is one row after TCRdb ran MiXCR on the reads. This table has 190,000 or so distinct CDR3 sequences, 61% appearing once. Specimen: sorted CD4+, CD8+, or CD8+CD57+ T cells (not recorded which) from PBMCs. The receptor set was obtained from a human donor in good health.

This sequence joins TRBV7-9 and TRBJ1-5; 11 nucleotides align to TRBD1. CDR1 and CDR2 from the germline V gene are SEHNR and FQNEAQ (reference sequence). J was trimmed by 7 bases and V by 6 bases; bases with no gene match: 14. The length of the CDR3 is 17 residues. CDR3 DNA: TGTGCCAGCAGTCAATCCGGAAGGACAGGGGGCTGGCAGCCCCAGCATTTT. Protein: CASSQSGRTGGWQPQHF.

This rearrangement joins TRBV19 to TRBJ2-5, with TRBD2 as a possible D gene (6 bases). Germline CDR1 LNHDA, CDR2 SQIVND (reference sequence). The CDR3 consists of 14 residues. V dropped 3 bases and J dropped 5 bases, with 13 bases sitting between them. The CDR3 DNA follows: TGTGCCAGTAGTATGGACGGGGGTCTGGAGACCCAGTACTTC. It yields the protein CASSMDGGLETQYF.

The chain recombines TRBV28 with TRBJ2-7, with 7 bases fitting TRBD1. The CDR3 contains 14 residues. Germline V CDR1 and CDR2: MDHEN, SYDVKM. Losses at the gene ends were 7 bases for V and 6 bases for J; bases not matched to a gene: 12. The CDR3 nucleotides are TGTGCCAGCACTCTAGGACAGGCCCCTCGCGAGCAGTACTTC. It is translated as CASTLGQAPREQYF.

This clonotype was counted between two and nine times. The J gene is TRBJ2-3, the V gene TRBV2; D may be TRBD2 (6 bases). CDR3 length: 13 amino acids. Germline V gives CDR1 SNHLY, CDR2 FYNNEI. Between the trimmed V and J ends, which lost 6 bases and 3 bases, there was a span of 10 bases. The CDR3 is CASRRGSTDTQYF. The CDR3 DNA follows: TGTGCCAGCAGGCGGGGTAGTACAGATACGCAGTATTTT.

This clonotype was detected many times. The chain's CDR3 is CSATLTDGVPGQFF. DNA for the CDR3: TGCAGTGCTACCCTCACGGACGGGGTTCCTGGGCAGTTCTTC. The chain couples TRBV20-1 to TRBJ2-1, with D perhaps matching TRBD2 (5 bases). The CDR3 has 14 amino acids. CDR1 and CDR2 (germline): DFQATT, SNEGSKA (reference sequence). Trimming cost V 4 bases and J 12 bases, with 22 bases left between them.

CDR3 in amino acids: CASSQTGASSYNEQFF. In DNA form, the CDR3 reads TGTGCCAGCAGCCAAACGGGAGCGAGCTCCTACAATGAGCAGTTCTTC. The chain has TRBV7-3 and TRBJ2-1, with D tentatively TRBD2 (6 bases). V was shortened by 5 bases and J by 0 bases, with 14 bases between the two germline ends. From germline, CDR1 is SGHTA and CDR2 FQGTGA. The CDR3 is made up of 16 amino acids. Combining the CDR3 with reference TRBV7-3 and TRBJ2-1 gives the whole variable domain GAGVSQTPSNKVTEKGKYVELRCDPISGHTALYWYRQSLGQGPEFLIYFQGTGAADDSGLPNDRFFAVRPEGSVSTLKIQRTERGDSAVYLCASSQTGASSYNEQFFGPGTRLTVL.

This chain uses TRBV20-1 with TRBJ2-7, with 8 bases matching TRBD2. The CDR3 length is 13 residues. Per the germline V gene, CDR1 is DFQATT and CDR2 is SNEGSKA (reference sequence). V shed 6 bases, J shed 2 bases, and the junction held 6 bases outside the gene matches. The DNA of the CDR3 is TGCAGTGCCCAGACTAGCGCAACCTACGAGCAGTACTTC. Translating gives CSAQTSATYEQYF.